Included here is one T cell receptor beta chain sequence, with context. The CDR3 consists of 18 residues. The V gene's germline CDR1 is MGHDK and CDR2 SYGVNS. Trimming took off 2 bases at V and 0 bases at J, with 16 bases between the two ends. The treatment here: oral pan-JAK inhibitor, 5-10 mg twice daily. cDNA serving as the sequencing template came from extracted, reverse transcribed RNA. Generated by immunoSEQ multiplex PCR, the TCRdb table keeps only in-frame clones and is missing some. Of about 160,000 clones in the sample, under 70% were seen once. This record comes from a study of CD8+ T cells in alopecia areata.

The starting material was CD4+ T cells sorted from blood, obtained at week 4, from a patient treated with tofacitinib. The sequence came from a human donor with alopecia areata. This chain joins TRBV25-1 and TRBJ1-4, with D maybe TRBD1 (6 bases). CDR3 protein: CASSEIDGGHTTNEKLFF. DNA for the CDR3: TGTGCCAGCAGTGAAATCGACGGGGGACACACAACTAATGAAAAACTGTTTTTT. The full variable domain, its missing parts supplied by reference TRBV25-1 and TRBJ1-4, is EADIYQTPRYLVIGTGKKITLECSQTMGHDKMYWYQQDPGMELHLIHYSYGVNSTEKGDLSSESTVSRIRTEHFPLTLESARPSHTSQYLCASSEIDGGHTTNEKLFFGSGTQLSVL.